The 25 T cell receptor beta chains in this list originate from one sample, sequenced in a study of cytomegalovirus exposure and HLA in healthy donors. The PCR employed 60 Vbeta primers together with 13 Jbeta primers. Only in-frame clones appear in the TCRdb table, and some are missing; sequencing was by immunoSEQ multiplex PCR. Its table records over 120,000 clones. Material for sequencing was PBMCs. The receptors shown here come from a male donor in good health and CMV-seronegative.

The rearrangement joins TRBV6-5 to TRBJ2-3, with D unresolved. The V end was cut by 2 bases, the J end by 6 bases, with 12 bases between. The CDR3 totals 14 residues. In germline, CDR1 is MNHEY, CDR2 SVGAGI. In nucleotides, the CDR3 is TGTGCCAGCAGTTACGAGGCCCCGGGTGATACGCAGTATTTT. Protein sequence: CASSYEAPGDTQYF.

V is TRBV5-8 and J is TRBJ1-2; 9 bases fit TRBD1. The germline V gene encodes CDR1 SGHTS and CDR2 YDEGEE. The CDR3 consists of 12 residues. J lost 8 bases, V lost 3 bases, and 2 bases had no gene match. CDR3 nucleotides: TGTGCCAGCAGCTGGGACAGGGAAGGCTACACCTTC. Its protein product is CASSWDREGYTF.

In DNA, the CDR3 is TGCGCCAGCACCTCCCAAGGAACAGGGGAGGAGGGTGGCTACACCTTC. This gives the protein CASTSQGTGEEGGYTF. The V and J genes are TRBV5-1 and TRBJ1-2, with 7 bases that match TRBD1. The germline gives CDR1 SGHRS, CDR2 YFSETQ. Losses at the gene ends were 6 bases for V and 7 bases for J; bases not matched to a gene: 18. This CDR3 spans 16 amino acids.

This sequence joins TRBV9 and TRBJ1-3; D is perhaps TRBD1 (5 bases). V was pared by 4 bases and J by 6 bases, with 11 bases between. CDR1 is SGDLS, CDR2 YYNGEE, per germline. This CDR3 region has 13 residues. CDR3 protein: CASSPAGKNTIYF. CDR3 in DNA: TGTGCCAGCAGCCCAGCAGGGAAAAACACCATATATTTT.

CDR3 protein: CAWSVGGEQPQHF. In DNA, the CDR3 is TGTGCCTGGAGTGTAGGTGGGGAGCAGCCCCAGCATTTT. V and J are TRBV30 and TRBJ1-5, with D uncertain. The CDR3 is 13 amino acids. The germline V and J ends were trimmed by 0 bases and 7 bases, with 10 bases remaining between them. Germline values: CDR1 GTSNPN, CDR2 SVGIG (reference sequence).

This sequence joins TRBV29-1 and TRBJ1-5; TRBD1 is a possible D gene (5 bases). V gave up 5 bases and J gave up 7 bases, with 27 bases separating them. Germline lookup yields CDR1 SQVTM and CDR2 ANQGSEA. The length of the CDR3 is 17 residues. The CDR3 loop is CSVSPCAGEGPRQPQHF. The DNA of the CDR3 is TGCAGCGTTTCACCTTGTGCGGGAGAGGGGCCACGGCAGCCCCAGCATTTT.

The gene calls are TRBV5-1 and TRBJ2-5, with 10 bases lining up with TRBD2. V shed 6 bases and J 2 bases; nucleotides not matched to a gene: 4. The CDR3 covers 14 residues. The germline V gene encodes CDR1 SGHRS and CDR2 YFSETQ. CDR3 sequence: CASNVAGGQETQYF. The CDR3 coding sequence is TGCGCCAGCAACGTAGCGGGAGGACAAGAGACCCAGTACTTC. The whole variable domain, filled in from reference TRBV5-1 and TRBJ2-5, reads KAGVTQTPRYLIKTRGQQVTLSCSPISGHRSVSWYQQTPGQGLQFLFEYFSETQRNKGNFPGRFSGRQFSNSRSEMNVSTLELGDSALYLCASNVAGGQETQYFGPGTRLLVL.

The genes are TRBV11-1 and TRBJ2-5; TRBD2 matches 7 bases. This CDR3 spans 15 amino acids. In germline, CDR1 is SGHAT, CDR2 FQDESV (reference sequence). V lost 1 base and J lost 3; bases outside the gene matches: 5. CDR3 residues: CASSLGGGSEETQYF. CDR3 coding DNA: TGTGCCAGCAGCTTAGGCGGGGGAAGTGAAGAGACCCAGTACTTC.

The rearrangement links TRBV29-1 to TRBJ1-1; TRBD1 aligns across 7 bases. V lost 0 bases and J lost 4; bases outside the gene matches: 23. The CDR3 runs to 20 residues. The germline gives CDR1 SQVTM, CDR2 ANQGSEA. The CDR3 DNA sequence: TGCAGCGTTGAAGATCGGGTATTGGGGCAGGGGGGAAATTTGGGCACTGAAGCTTTCTTT. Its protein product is CSVEDRVLGQGGNLGTEAFF.

This CDR3 is CASSYDRGYEQYF. CDR3 coding DNA: TGTGCCAGCAGTTACGACAGGGGCTACGAGCAGTACTTC. The chain employs TRBV6-5 and TRBJ2-7; 8 bases line up with TRBD1. Germline trimming cut 2 bases from V and 3 bases from J; bases unmatched to any gene: 0. The length of the CDR3 is 13 residues. CDR1 is MNHEY, CDR2 SVGAGI, per germline.

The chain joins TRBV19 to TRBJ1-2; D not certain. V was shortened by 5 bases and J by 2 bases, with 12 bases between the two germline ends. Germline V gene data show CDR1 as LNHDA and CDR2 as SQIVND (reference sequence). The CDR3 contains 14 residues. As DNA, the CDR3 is TGTGCCAGTAGTTCTAGCCTGAACAACTATGGCTACACCTTC. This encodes CASSSSLNNYGYTF.

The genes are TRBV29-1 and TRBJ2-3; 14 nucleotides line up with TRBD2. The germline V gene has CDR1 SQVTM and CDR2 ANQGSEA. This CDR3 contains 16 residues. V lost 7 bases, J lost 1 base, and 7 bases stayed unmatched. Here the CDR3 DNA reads TGCAGCGCCGGGGGACTAGCGGGGGCCCGCACAGATACGCAGTATTTT. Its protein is CSAGGLAGARTDTQYF.

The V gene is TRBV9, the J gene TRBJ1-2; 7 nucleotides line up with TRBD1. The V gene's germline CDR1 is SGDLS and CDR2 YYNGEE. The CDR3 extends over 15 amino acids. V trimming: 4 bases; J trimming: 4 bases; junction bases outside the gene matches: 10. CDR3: CASSLSGGGPYGYTF. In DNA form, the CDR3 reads TGTGCCAGCAGCCTCTCAGGGGGTGGGCCCTATGGCTACACCTTC.

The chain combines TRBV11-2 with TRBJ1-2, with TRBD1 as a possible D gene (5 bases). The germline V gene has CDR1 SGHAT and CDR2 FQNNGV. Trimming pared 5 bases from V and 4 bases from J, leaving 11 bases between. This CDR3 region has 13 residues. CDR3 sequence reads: CASSLDRTYGYTF. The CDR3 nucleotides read TGTGCCAGCAGCCTCGACAGAACCTATGGCTACACCTTC.

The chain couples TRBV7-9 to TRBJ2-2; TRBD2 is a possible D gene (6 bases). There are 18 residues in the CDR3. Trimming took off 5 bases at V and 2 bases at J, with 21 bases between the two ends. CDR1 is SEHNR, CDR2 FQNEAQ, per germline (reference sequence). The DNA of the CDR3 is TGTGCCAGCAGCCCCCCACGATCCGGGAGCCCTAACACCGGGGAGCTGTTTTTT. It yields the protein CASSPPRSGSPNTGELFF.

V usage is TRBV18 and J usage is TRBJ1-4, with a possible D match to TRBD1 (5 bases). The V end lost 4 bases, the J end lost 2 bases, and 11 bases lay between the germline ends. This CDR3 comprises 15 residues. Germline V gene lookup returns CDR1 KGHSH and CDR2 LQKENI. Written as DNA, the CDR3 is TGTGCCAGCTCACTTACAGGATTGACTAATGAAAAACTGTTTTTT. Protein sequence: CASSLTGLTNEKLFF.

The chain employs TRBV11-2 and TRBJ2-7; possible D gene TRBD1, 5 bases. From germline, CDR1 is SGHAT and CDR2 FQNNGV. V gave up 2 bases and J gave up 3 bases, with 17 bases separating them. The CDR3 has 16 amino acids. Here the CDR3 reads CASSLTILQGNYEQYF. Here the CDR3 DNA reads TGTGCCAGCAGCTTAACGATTCTGCAGGGTAACTACGAGCAGTACTTC. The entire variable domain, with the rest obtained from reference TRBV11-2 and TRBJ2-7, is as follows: EAGVAQSPRYKIIEKRQSVAFWCNPISGHATLYWYQQILGQGPKLLIQFQNNGVVDDSQLPKDRFSAERLKGVDSTLKIQPAKLEDSAVYLCASSLTILQGNYEQYFGPGTRLTVT.

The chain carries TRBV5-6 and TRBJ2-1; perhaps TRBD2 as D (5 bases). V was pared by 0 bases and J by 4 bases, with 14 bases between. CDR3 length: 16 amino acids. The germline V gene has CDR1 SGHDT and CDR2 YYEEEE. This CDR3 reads CASSLEDRRTYNEQFF. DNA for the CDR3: TGTGCCAGCAGCTTGGAGGATAGAAGGACTTACAATGAGCAGTTCTTC.

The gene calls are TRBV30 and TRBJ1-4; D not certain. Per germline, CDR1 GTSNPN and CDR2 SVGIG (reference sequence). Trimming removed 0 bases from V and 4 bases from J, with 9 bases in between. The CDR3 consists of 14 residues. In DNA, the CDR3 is TGTGCCTGGAGTGTTCTCAGTTTTAATGAAAAACTGTTTTTT. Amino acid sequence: CAWSVLSFNEKLFF.

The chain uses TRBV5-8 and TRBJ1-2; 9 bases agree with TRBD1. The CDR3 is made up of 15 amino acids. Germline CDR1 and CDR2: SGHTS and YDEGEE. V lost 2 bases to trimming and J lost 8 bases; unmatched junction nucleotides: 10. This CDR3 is CASSFSPRTGAGYTF. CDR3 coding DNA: TGTGCCAGCAGCTTTTCCCCTAGGACAGGGGCAGGCTACACCTTC.

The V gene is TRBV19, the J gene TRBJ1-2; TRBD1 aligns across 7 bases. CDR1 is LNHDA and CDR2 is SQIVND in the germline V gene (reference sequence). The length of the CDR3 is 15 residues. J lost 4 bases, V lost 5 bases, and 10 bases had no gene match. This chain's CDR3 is CASSRGVDRFYGYTF. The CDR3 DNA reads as TGTGCCAGTAGTCGAGGGGTGGACAGGTTCTATGGCTACACCTTC.

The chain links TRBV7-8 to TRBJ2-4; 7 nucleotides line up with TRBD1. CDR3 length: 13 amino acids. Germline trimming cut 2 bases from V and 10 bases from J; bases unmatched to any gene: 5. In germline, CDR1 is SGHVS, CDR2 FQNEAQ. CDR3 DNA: TGTGCCAGCAGCTTATCGACAGGGTATATTCAGTACTTC. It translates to CASSLSTGYIQYF.

The CDR3 is CASSLGGAISYEQYF. CDR3 nucleotides: TGTGCCAGCAGTTTAGGGGGGGCTATATCCTACGAGCAGTACTTC. The chain links TRBV28 to TRBJ2-7; a weak D match, TRBD2 (7 bases). Germline CDR1 reads MDHEN; CDR2 reads SYDVKM. The CDR3 sequence is 15 residues long. V shed 2 bases and J shed 1 base, with 12 bases lying between them.

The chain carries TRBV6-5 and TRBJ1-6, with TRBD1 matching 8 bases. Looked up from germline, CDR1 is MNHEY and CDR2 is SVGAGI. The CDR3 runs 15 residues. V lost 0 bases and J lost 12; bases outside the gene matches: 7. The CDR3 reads CASSYSTGAGVPLHF. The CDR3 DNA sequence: TGTGCCAGCAGTTACTCGACAGGGGCCGGAGTACCCCTCCACTTT.

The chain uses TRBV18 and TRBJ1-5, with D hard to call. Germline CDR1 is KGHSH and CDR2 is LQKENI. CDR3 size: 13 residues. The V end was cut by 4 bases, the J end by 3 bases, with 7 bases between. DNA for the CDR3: TGTGCCAGCTCACGGGCACACAATCAGCCCCAGCATTTT. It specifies CASSRAHNQPQHF.